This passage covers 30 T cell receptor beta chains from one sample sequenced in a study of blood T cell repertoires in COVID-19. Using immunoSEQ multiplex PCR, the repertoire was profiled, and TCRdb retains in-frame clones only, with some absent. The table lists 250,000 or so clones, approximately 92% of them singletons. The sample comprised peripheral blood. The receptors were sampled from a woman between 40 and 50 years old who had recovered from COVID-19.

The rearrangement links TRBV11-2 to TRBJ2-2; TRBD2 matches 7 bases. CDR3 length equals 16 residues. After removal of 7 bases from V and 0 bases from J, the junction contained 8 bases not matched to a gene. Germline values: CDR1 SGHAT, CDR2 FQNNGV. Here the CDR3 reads CASTRGGGTNTGELFF. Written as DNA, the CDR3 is TGTGCCAGCACCAGAGGCGGGGGTACGAACACCGGGGAGCTGTTTTTT.

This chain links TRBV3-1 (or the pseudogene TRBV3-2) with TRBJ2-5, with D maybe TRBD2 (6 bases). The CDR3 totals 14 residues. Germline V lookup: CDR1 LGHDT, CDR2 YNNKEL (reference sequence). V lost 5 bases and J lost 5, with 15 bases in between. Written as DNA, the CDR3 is TGTGCCAGCAGCGTAAGGGACTCCATGGAGACCCAGTACTTC. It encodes CASSVRDSMETQYF.

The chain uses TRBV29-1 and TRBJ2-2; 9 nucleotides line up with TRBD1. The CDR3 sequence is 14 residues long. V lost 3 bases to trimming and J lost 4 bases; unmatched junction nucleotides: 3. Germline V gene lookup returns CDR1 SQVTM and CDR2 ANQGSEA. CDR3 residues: CSVDRTGVTGELFF. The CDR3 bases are TGCAGCGTTGATCGGACAGGGGTCACCGGGGAGCTGTTTTTT.

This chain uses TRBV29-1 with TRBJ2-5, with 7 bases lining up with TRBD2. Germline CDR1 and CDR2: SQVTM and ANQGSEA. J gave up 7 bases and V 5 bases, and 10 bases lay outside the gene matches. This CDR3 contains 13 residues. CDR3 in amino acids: CSVLGAGAATQYF. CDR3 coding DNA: TGCAGCGTTTTAGGGGCGGGAGCGGCGACCCAGTACTTC.

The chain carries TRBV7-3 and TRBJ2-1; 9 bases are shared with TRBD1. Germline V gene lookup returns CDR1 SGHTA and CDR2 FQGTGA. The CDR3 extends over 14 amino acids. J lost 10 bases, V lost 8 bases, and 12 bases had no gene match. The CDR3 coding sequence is TGTGCCAGCTCGTCCGGGACAGGGAGCAAAGAGCAGTTCTTC. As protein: CASSSGTGSKEQFF.

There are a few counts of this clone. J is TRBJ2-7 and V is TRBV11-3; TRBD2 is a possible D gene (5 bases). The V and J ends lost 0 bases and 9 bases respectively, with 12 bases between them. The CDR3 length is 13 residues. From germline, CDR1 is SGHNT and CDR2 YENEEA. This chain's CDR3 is CASSLDRTQRQYF. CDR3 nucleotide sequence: TGTGCCAGCAGCTTAGATCGGACTCAGCGGCAGTACTTC.

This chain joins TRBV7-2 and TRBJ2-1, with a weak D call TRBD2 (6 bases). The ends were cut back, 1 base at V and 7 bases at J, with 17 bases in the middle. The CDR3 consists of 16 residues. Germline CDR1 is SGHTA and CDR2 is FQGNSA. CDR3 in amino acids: CASSLGHARRGNEQFF. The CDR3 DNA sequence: TGTGCCAGCAGCTTAGGGCACGCCCGCCGGGGGAATGAGCAGTTCTTC.

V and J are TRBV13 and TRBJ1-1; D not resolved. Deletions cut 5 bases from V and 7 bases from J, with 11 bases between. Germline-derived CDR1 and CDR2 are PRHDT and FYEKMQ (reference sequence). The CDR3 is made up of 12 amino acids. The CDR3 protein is CASSAQRSEAFF. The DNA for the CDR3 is TGTGCCAGCAGCGCCCAAAGGAGTGAAGCTTTCTTT.

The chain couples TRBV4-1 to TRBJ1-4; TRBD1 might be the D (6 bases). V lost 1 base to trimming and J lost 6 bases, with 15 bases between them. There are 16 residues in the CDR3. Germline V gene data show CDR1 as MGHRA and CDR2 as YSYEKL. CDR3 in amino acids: CASSQGQGLRYEKLFF. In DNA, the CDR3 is TGCGCCAGCAGCCAAGGGCAGGGGCTACGGTATGAAAAACTGTTTTTT.

Here the CDR3 reads CASSLAPQGYEQYF. As DNA, the CDR3 is TGTGCCAGCAGCTTAGCACCTCAGGGCTACGAGCAGTACTTC. J is TRBJ2-7 and V is TRBV11-1, with TRBD1 as a possible D gene (5 bases). The CDR3 runs to 14 residues. V lost 0 bases, J lost 3 bases, and 9 bases lay in between. Germline loops: CDR1 SGHAT, CDR2 FQDESV (reference sequence).

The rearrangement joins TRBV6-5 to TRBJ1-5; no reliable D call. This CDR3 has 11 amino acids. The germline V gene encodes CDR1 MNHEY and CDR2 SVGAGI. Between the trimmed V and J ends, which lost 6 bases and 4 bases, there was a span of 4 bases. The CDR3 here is CASSGNQPQHF. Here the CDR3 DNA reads TGTGCCAGCAGCGGTAATCAGCCCCAGCATTTT.

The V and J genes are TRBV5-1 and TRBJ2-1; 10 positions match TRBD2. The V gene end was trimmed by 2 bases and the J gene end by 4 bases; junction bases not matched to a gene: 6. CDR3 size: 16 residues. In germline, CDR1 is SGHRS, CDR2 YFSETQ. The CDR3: CASSFTNSGGYNEQFF. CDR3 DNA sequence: TGCGCCAGCAGCTTTACAAATAGCGGGGGGTACAATGAGCAGTTCTTC.

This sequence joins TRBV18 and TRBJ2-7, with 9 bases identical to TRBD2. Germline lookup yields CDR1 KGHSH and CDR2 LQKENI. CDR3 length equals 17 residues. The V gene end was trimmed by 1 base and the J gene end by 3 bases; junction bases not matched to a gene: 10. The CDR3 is CASSPRSPSGNVYEQYV. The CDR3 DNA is TGTGCCAGCTCACCACGCTCCCCTAGCGGGAATGTCTACGAGCAGTACGTC.

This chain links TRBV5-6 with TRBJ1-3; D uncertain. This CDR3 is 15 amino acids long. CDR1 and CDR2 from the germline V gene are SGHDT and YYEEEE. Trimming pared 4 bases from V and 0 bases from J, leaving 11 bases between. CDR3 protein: CASSPTTSSGNTIYF. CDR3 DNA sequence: TGTGCCAGCAGCCCGACAACAAGCTCTGGAAACACCATATATTTT.

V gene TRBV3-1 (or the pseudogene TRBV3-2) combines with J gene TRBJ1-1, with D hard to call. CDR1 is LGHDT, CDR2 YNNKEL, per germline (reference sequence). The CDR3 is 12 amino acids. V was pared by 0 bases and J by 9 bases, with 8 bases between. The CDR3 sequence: CASSQDLVKAFF. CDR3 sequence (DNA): TGTGCCAGCAGCCAAGATTTAGTAAAAGCTTTCTTT.

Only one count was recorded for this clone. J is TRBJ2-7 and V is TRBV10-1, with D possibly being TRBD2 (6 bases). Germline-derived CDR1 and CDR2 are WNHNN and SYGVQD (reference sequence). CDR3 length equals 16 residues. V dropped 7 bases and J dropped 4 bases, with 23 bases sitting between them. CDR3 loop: CASTCPEAGSLYEQYF. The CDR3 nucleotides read TGCGCCAGCACCTGCCCTGAAGCGGGTAGCTTGTACGAGCAGTACTTC.

The CDR3 DNA follows: TGTGCCAGCAGCAAGACAGGGGGCTATCCTCAGCCCCAGCATTTT. Translation gives CASSKTGGYPQPQHF. The chain carries TRBV7-6 and TRBJ1-5; 10 bases agree with TRBD1. The junction had 7 bases not matched to a gene; V was cut back by 5 bases and J by 6 bases. Germline V lookup: CDR1 SGHVS, CDR2 FNYEAQ. CDR3 length: 15 amino acids.

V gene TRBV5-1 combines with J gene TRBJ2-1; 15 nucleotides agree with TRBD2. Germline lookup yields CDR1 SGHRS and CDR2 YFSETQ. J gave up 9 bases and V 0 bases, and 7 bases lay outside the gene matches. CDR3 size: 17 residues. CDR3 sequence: CASSLVPGLAGGFEQFF. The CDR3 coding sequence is TGCGCCAGCAGCTTGGTCCCGGGACTAGCGGGGGGATTTGAGCAGTTCTTC.

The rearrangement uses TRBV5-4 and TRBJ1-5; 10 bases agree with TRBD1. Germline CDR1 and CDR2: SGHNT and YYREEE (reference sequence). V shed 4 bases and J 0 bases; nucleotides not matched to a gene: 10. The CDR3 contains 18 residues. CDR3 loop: CASSPGQGGPYSNQPQHF. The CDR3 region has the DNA TGTGCCAGCAGCCCCGGACAGGGGGGACCCTATAGCAATCAGCCCCAGCATTTT.

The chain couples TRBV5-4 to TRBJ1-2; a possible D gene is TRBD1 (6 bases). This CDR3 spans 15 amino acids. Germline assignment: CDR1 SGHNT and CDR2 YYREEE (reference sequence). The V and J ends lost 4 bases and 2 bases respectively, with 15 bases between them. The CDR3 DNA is TGTGCCAGCAGCCCGCGACTCACAGGGAACTATGGCTACACCTTC. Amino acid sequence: CASSPRLTGNYGYTF.

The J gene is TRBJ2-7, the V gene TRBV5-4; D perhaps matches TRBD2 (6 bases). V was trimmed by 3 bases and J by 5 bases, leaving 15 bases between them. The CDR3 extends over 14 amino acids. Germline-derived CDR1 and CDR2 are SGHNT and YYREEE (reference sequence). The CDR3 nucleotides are TGTGCCAGCAGCTCGGGAGCTAGCAGGGACGAGCAGTACGTC. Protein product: CASSSGASRDEQYV.

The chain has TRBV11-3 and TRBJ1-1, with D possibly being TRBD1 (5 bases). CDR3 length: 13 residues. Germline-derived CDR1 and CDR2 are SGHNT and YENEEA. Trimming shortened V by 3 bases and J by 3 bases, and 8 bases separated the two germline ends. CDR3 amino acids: CASSFDRHTEAFF. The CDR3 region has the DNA TGTGCCAGCAGCTTTGACAGACACACTGAAGCTTTCTTT.

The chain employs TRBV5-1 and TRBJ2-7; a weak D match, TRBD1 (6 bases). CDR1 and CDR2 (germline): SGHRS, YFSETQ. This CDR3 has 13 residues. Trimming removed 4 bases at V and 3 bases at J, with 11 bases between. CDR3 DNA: TGCGCCAGCAGCCCAAGGGACAACTACGAGCAGTACTTC. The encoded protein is CASSPRDNYEQYF.

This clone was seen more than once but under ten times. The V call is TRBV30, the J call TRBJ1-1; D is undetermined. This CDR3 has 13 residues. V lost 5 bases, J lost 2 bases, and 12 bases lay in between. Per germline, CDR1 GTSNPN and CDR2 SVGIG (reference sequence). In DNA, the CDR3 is TGTGCCTGGGCTGGAGGCGGTAACACTGAAGCTTTCTTT. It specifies CAWAGGGNTEAFF.

In DNA, the CDR3 is TGTGCCAGCAGCTTGGAGGGGGATGGCAATCAGCCCCAGCATTTT. It codes for CASSLEGDGNQPQHF. The chain uses TRBV5-6 and TRBJ1-5, with D maybe TRBD1 (6 bases). V gave up 0 bases and J gave up 2 bases, with 9 bases separating them. The germline gives CDR1 SGHDT, CDR2 YYEEEE. This CDR3 has 15 residues.

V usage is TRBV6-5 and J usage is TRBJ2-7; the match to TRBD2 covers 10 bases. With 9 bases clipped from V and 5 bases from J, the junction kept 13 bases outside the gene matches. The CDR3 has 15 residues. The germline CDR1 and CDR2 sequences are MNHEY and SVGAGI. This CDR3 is CASSLQAGGQDEQYF. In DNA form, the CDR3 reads TGTGCCAGTTCCCTCCAAGCGGGGGGGCAGGACGAGCAGTACTTC.

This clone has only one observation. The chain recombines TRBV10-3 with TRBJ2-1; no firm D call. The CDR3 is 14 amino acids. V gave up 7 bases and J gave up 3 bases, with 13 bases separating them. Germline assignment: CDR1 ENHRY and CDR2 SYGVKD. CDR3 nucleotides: TGTGCCATCAAAGCTGGTCTGAACTACAATGAGCAGTTCTTC. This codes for CAIKAGLNYNEQFF.

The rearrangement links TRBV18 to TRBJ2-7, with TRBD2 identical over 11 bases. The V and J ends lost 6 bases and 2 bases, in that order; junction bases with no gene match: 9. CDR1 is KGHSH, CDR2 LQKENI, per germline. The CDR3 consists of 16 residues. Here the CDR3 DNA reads TGTGCCAGCTCGGGAAGAACTAGCGGGGGCCCCTACGAGCAGTACTTC. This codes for CASSGRTSGGPYEQYF.

CDR3 region: CASSTGAGQGIAFF. In nucleotides, the CDR3 is TGTGCCAGCAGCACTGGAGCGGGACAGGGGATCGCTTTCTTT. V usage is TRBV7-9 and J usage is TRBJ1-1, with 10 bases matching TRBD1. Germline V CDR1 and CDR2: SEHNR, FQNEAQ (reference sequence). The CDR3 is made up of 14 amino acids. V trimming: 5 bases; J trimming: 11 bases; junction bases outside the gene matches: 11.

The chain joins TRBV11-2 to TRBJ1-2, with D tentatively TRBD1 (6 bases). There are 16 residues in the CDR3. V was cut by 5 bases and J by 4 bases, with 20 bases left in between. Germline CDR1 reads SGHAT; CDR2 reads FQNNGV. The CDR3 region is CASSPLTGILFYGYTF. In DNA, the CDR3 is TGTGCCAGCAGCCCCCTTACAGGGATCCTCTTCTATGGCTACACCTTC.